The rows below give T cell receptor beta chains drawn from one sample of a study of cytomegalovirus exposure and HLA in healthy donors. Profiled with immunoSEQ multiplex PCR; TCRdb holds only in-frame clones, not every one. The sample contains some 140,000 clones, about three quarters of which appear only once. The specimen was PBMCs. The source of these receptors is a male donor in good health and CMV-seropositive. Each CDR3 is given with its conserved first and last residue. Each record gives: J gene, V gene, CDR3 length, clone size, D gene, CDR3 protein, CDR3 DNA. The D gene is left open where the match is weak. Rows may omit the clone size; those that give it use once, few, many or a size class.

>TRBJ2-1|TRBV19|18|.|TRBD2
CASSTFPTSGRGSDEQFF
TGTGCCAGTAGTACTTTCCCGACTAGCGGGAGAGGAAGCGATGAGCAGTTCTTC
>TRBJ1-2|TRBV19|17|.|TRBD1
CASSLWTGGFGDYGYTF
TGTGCCAGTAGTCTGTGGACAGGGGGCTTCGGCGACTATGGCTACACCTTC
>TRBJ2-3|TRBV9|13|.|.
CASVGGLTDTQYF
TGTGCCAGCGTCGGTGGGCTCACAGATACGCAGTATTTT
>TRBJ2-1|TRBV2|12|.|.
CASSDGLNEQFF
TGTGCCAGCAGTGATGGGCTAAATGAGCAGTTCTTC
>TRBJ2-3|TRBV7-9|13|few|TRBD2
CASSGGGTDTQYF
TGTGCCAGCAGCGGGGGGGGTACAGATACGCAGTATTTT
>TRBJ2-7|TRBV4-1|14|.|.
CASSQAPGGNEQYF
TGCGCCAGCAGCCAAGCCCCAGGGGGGAATGAGCAGTACTTC
>TRBJ2-3|TRBV6-5|15|.|TRBD2
CASSGSGGPTDTQYF
TGTGCCAGCAGTGGAAGCGGGGGGCCCACAGATACGCAGTATTTT
>TRBJ1-1|TRBV27|13|.|.
CASSFGGGGEAFF
TGTGCCAGCAGTTTTGGAGGTGGAGGTGAAGCTTTCTTT
>TRBJ2-5|TRBV4-1|16|few|.
CASSQDPRAGQETQYF
TGCGCCAGCAGCCAAGATCCCAGGGCCGGCCAAGAGACCCAGTACTTC
>TRBJ1-5|TRBV18|12|few|TRBD1
CASSTGNQPQHF
TGTGCCAGCTCGACAGGGAACCAGCCCCAGCATTTT
>TRBJ2-1|TRBV1|16|.|.
CTSSQVSPSSYNEQFF
TGCACCAGCAGCCAAGTAAGTCCGAGCTCCTACAATGAGCAGTTCTTC
>TRBJ2-7|TRBV6-5|11|.|TRBD2
CASRLPGLPIF
TGTGCCAGCAGACTACCGGGACTACCGATCTTC
>TRBJ2-7|TRBV4-3|15|.|.
CASSQDRLGAGEQYF
TGCGCCAGCAGCCAAGATCGGCTAGGGGCGGGGGAGCAGTACTTC
>TRBJ2-2|TRBV5-1|17|.|.
CASSLGYLDSFTGELFF
TGCGCCAGCAGCCTGGGGTATCTGGACAGCTTCACCGGGGAGCTGTTTTTT
>TRBJ2-2|TRBV7-3|15|.|TRBD2
CASSSSSGGAGELFF
TGTGCCAGCAGCTCCTCTAGCGGGGGGGCCGGGGAGCTGTTTTTT
>TRBJ1-1|TRBV13|13|.|TRBD1
CASSVTGGTEAFF
TGTGCCAGCAGCGTTACAGGGGGCACTGAAGCTTTCTTT
>TRBJ2-1|TRBV5-8|14|once|TRBD1
CASSFGTDYNEQFF
TGTGCCAGCAGCTTTGGGACAGACTACAATGAGCAGTTCTTC